This paragraph reports one T cell receptor beta chain. Its antigen remains unknown. Markers CD45RO/CCR7/CD25/CD127/CD95/CD27 served to sort CD4+ naive, central memory, regulatory and stem cell-like memory cells. These data are taken from a study of beta chain features in type 1 diabetes. TCRB transcripts that were expressed got sequenced, as all of the isolated RNA had been reverse transcribed. Here immunoSEQ multiplex PCR was the method, and the copy in TCRdb shows in-frame clones only, minus some. The sample yields a few hundred thousand clones, around 20% seen once. General study findings and limits: Equally in patients and controls, PCR might preferentially amplify shorter templates.

Sequencing was performed on naive CD4+ T cells from blood. The receptor was derived from a woman aged 18-29 years in good health.

In DNA, the CDR3 is TGTGCCAGTATATCGGCCGTCGGGGGGTCAGGAACTGAAGCTTTCTTT. Protein: CASISAVGGSGTEAFF. This chain uses TRBV19 with TRBJ1-1; a weak D match, TRBD1 (5 bases). The germline V gene has CDR1 LNHDA and CDR2 SQIVND (reference sequence). V was clipped by 7 bases and J by 5 bases, with 23 bases between them. The CDR3 covers 16 residues.